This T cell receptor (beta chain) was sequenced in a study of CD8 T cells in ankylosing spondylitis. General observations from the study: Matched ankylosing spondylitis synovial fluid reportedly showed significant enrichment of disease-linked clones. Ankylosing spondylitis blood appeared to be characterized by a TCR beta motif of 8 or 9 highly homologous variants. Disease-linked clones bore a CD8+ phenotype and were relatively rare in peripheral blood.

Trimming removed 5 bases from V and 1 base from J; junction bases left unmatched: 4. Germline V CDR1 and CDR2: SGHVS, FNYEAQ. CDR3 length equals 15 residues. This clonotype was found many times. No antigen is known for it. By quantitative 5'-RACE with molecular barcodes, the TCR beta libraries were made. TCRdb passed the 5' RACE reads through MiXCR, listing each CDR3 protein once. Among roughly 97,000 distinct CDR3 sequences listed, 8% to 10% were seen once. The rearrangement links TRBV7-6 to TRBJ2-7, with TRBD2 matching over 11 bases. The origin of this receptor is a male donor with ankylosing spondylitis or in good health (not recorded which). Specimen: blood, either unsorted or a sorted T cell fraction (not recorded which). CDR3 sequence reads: CASSPGTSGSYEQYF. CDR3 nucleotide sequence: TGTGCCAGCAGCCCCGGGACTAGCGGTTCCTACGAGCAGTACTTC.